One sample yielded the 28 T cell receptor beta chains listed below, sequenced in a study of T cells after yellow fever vaccination. TCRdb fed the 5' RACE reads into MiXCR, producing one record per CDR3 protein. The data show some 350,000 distinct CDR3 sequences, about 6.2% seen once. This sample comprised PBMCs, obtained 5 days after the yellow fever booster vaccination. The receptors were sampled from a man aged 25 to 40 who received the YFV17D yellow fever vaccine.

Turning to this clonotype: The conserved phenylalanine or tryptophan is not found at the CDR3 terminus, so this likely reflects a read error. The chain uses TRBV7-9 and TRBJ2-1; 7 bases map to TRBD1. The CDR3 consists of 15 residues. After removal of 4 bases from V and 3 bases from J, the junction contained 6 bases not matched to a gene. CDR1 is SEHNR and CDR2 is FQNEAQ in the germline V gene (reference sequence). The CDR3, as DNA: TGTGCCAGCAGCTCTCCGACAGGGAACTACAATGAGCAGTTCTTG. Protein sequence: CASSSPTGNYNEQFL.

The chain carries TRBV15 and TRBJ1-5; 7 nucleotides align to TRBD1. Looked up from germline, CDR1 is LNHNV and CDR2 is YYDKDF (reference sequence). V lost 0 bases and J lost 6; bases outside the gene matches: 11. CDR3 length equals 17 residues. CDR3: CATSRERQGMRIQPQHF. The CDR3 DNA reads as TGTGCCACCAGCAGAGAGAGACAGGGCATGAGAATTCAGCCCCAGCATTTT.

The chain joins TRBV4-1 to TRBJ1-1, with D uncertain. Germline CDR1 is MGHRA and CDR2 is YSYEKL. This CDR3 region has 17 residues. The ends were cut back, 0 bases at V and 1 base at J, with 15 bases in the middle. The CDR3 nucleotides are TGCGCCAGCAGCCAAGACCGGACCCGCCTTGAGAACACTGAAGCTTTCTTT. Its protein is CASSQDRTRLENTEAFF.

The chain recombines TRBV12-3 or TRBV12-4 with TRBJ2-4; TRBD1 is a possible D gene (6 bases). The CDR3 consists of 12 residues. The V gene lost 2 bases and the J gene lost 10 bases, with 9 bases spanning the gap. CDR3 bases: TGTGCCAGCAGTTTAAAGGGGACAATTCAGTACTTC. Translated, it gives CASSLKGTIQYF.

This clonotype was found many times. This chain joins TRBV29-1 and TRBJ2-7; TRBD1 might be the D (6 bases). The CDR3 length is 14 residues. Per germline, CDR1 SQVTM and CDR2 ANQGSEA. The V gene lost 3 bases and the J gene lost 2 bases, with 14 bases spanning the gap. The CDR3 region is CSVDGQDSAYEQYF. The CDR3 region has the DNA TGCAGCGTTGACGGGCAGGACAGCGCCTACGAGCAGTACTTC.

This rearrangement joins TRBV5-1 to TRBJ2-7; D perhaps matches TRBD2 (6 bases). Per germline, CDR1 SGHRS and CDR2 YFSETQ. Trimming left V 3 bases short and J 3 bases short, with 13 bases between. This CDR3 has 14 residues. The DNA for the CDR3 is TGCGCCAGCAGCTCGGCCGGGACTTACTACGAGCAGTACTTC. Translation: CASSSAGTYYEQYF.

This clonotype appeared a few times. The V gene is TRBV10-1, the J gene TRBJ1-3; D not resolved. Per germline, CDR1 WNHNN and CDR2 SYGVQD (reference sequence). CDR3 length equals 17 residues. Trimming stripped 7 bases from V and 2 bases from J, with 21 bases between. This CDR3 reads CASTAHKTPPTGNTIYF. CDR3 DNA: TGCGCCAGCACGGCTCACAAAACCCCACCAACTGGAAACACCATATATTTT.

The rearrangement joins TRBV7-2 to TRBJ2-3; D is perhaps TRBD2 (6 bases). Deletions cut 6 bases from V and 0 bases from J, with 19 bases between. Germline-derived CDR1 and CDR2 are SGHTA and FQGNSA. The CDR3 spans 17 residues. This CDR3 is CASRRGGGAPSTDTQYF. The CDR3 DNA reads TGTGCCAGCAGACGGGGAGGCGGGGCCCCCAGCACAGATACGCAGTATTTT. Full variable domain (remainder filled in from reference TRBV7-2 and TRBJ2-3): GAGVSQSPSNKVTEKGKDVELRCDPISGHTALYWYRQSLGQGLEFLIYFQGNSAPDKSGLPSDRFSAERTGGSVSTLTIQRTQQEDSAVYLCASRRGGGAPSTDTQYFGPGTRLTVL.

This clonotype was counted many times. The rearrangement uses TRBV7-9 and TRBJ2-7; TRBD2 aligns across 9 bases. The CDR3 sequence is 15 residues long. The trim removed 7 bases at V and 6 bases at J, leaving 13 bases unmatched. CDR1 and CDR2 (germline): SEHNR, FQNEAQ (reference sequence). The CDR3, as DNA: TGTGCCAGCATTAGTTCGGAGCGGGAGGTAGGCGAGCAGTACTTC. Its translation: CASISSEREVGEQYF.

This clonotype was recorded at least ten times. The chain uses TRBV28 and TRBJ2-1; TRBD1 is a possible D gene (6 bases). This CDR3 comprises 15 residues. V was clipped by 6 bases and J by 0 bases, with 12 bases between them. The V gene's germline CDR1 is MDHEN and CDR2 SYDVKM. The CDR3 is CASSPGQHSYNEQFF. In DNA, the CDR3 is TGTGCCAGCAGCCCTGGACAGCACTCCTACAATGAGCAGTTCTTC. The whole variable domain, filled in from reference TRBV28 and TRBJ2-1, reads DVKVTQSSRYLVKRTGEKVFLECVQDMDHENMFWYRQDPGLGLRLIYFSYDVKMKEKGDIPEGYSVSREKKERFSLILESASTNQTSMYLCASSPGQHSYNEQFFGPGTRLTVL.

This chain connects TRBV24-1 to TRBJ1-1; D not certain. The CDR3 runs 13 residues. The germline CDR1 and CDR2 sequences are KGHDR and SFDVKD. V gave up 9 bases and J gave up 1 base, with 11 bases separating them. The CDR3 reads CATRERANTEAFF. As DNA, the CDR3 is TGTGCCACCCGGGAGAGAGCGAACACTGAAGCTTTCTTT.

This clonotype was observed at least ten times. In nucleotides, the CDR3 is TGCAGTGCTAGAGGGGTCAAAAATGAGCAGTTCTTC. Translating it yields CSARGVKNEQFF. V is TRBV20-1 and J is TRBJ2-1; D ambiguous. CDR3 length: 12 residues. Germline values: CDR1 DFQATT, CDR2 SNEGSKA (reference sequence). V lost 1 base and J 7 bases, leaving 8 bases between the germline ends.

This clonotype was detected a few times. V is TRBV20-1 and J is TRBJ2-2; 7 positions agree with TRBD1. Germline assignment: CDR1 DFQATT and CDR2 SNEGSKA (reference sequence). CDR3 length equals 16 residues. V gave up 0 bases and J gave up 4 bases; unmatched junction bases: 8. CDR3 loop: CSARDERQGSTGELFF. CDR3 bases: TGCAGTGCTAGAGATGAGAGACAGGGTTCCACCGGGGAGCTGTTTTTT.

V is TRBV20-1 and J is TRBJ2-1; a possible D gene is TRBD2 (6 bases). CDR1 is DFQATT, CDR2 SNEGSKA, per germline (reference sequence). Deletions cut 4 bases from V and 8 bases from J, with 12 bases between. This CDR3 has 12 amino acids. CDR3 DNA sequence: TGCAGTGCTACCCCTAGCGTCCATGAGCAGTTCTTC. Residues: CSATPSVHEQFF.

In its sample, this clonotype was seen many times. This chain connects TRBV7-9 to TRBJ2-2; D unclear. CDR1 SEHNR and CDR2 FQNEAQ come from the germline V gene (reference sequence). V was shortened by 4 bases and J by 2 bases, with 14 bases between the two germline ends. The CDR3 covers 16 residues. The chain's CDR3 is CASSSPGQRNTGELFF. The CDR3 coding sequence is TGTGCCAGCAGCTCTCCGGGCCAGCGAAACACCGGGGAGCTGTTTTTT.

This clonotype was seen ten or more times. This sequence joins TRBV12-3 or TRBV12-4 and TRBJ2-3; 8 bases are shared with TRBD2. The length of the CDR3 is 15 residues. The V gene end was trimmed by 10 bases and the J gene end by 5 bases; junction bases not matched to a gene: 14. The CDR3 loop reads CATRTERELRDTQYF. In DNA form, the CDR3 reads TGTGCCACCAGGACAGAGCGGGAGCTGAGAGATACGCAGTATTTT.

This clonotype was seen many times. The chain couples TRBV7-3 to TRBJ2-3, with unresolved D. CDR3 length: 15 amino acids. Germline CDR1 is SGHTA and CDR2 is FQGTGA. V was shortened by 1 base and J by 5 bases, with 13 bases between the two germline ends. As DNA, the CDR3 is TGTGCCAGCAGCTTAATGGGCGGACCAGAAGATACGCAGTATTTT. Translating it yields CASSLMGGPEDTQYF.

This clonotype was seen more than once but under ten times. The chain employs TRBV27 and TRBJ1-1, with D tentatively TRBD1 (6 bases). CDR3 size: 14 residues. Germline values: CDR1 MNHEY, CDR2 SMNVEV (reference sequence). Deletions cut 0 bases from V and 4 bases from J, with 9 bases between. In DNA form, the CDR3 reads TGTGCCAGCAGTTTATCGGGGGGCCGCACTGAAGCTTTCTTT. Amino acids: CASSLSGGRTEAFF.

The chain joins TRBV5-1 to TRBJ2-2; unclear D gene. Per the germline V gene, CDR1 is SGHRS and CDR2 is YFSETQ. The CDR3 is 16 amino acids. The germline V and J ends were trimmed by 4 bases and 5 bases, with 18 bases remaining between them. CDR3 nucleotides: TGCGCCAGCAGCCCGAAACCCTTGCAAGGAACCGGGGAGCTGTTTTTT. This sequence encodes CASSPKPLQGTGELFF.

This clonotype showed up many times. This sequence joins TRBV15 and TRBJ1-1; TRBD1 might be the D (6 bases). The CDR3 consists of 14 residues. Germline V CDR1 and CDR2: LNHNV, YYDKDF (reference sequence). V shed 0 bases and J shed 4 bases, with 9 bases lying between them. CDR3 loop: CATSREDSSTEAFF. The CDR3 nucleotides read TGTGCCACCAGCAGAGAGGACAGCAGCACTGAAGCTTTCTTT.

This clonotype was seen ten or more times. The chain uses TRBV12-3 or TRBV12-4 and TRBJ2-7; 9 bases line up with TRBD2. V shed 5 bases and J 3 bases; nucleotides not matched to a gene: 5. The CDR3 extends over 14 amino acids. CDR3 DNA sequence: TGTGCCAGCAGTCGGCCTAGCGGGGTCTACGAGCAGTACTTC. This codes for CASSRPSGVYEQYF.

This chain joins TRBV6-5 and TRBJ2-7, with 9 bases matching TRBD1. Trimming at V came to 0 bases and at J to 0 bases, leaving 6 bases not matched to a gene. CDR3 length equals 17 residues. The germline V gene encodes CDR1 MNHEY and CDR2 SVGAGI. The CDR3 protein is CASSYSTGGSSSYEQYF. CDR3 in DNA: TGTGCCAGCAGTTACTCCACAGGGGGCTCCAGCTCCTACGAGCAGTACTTC.

This clonotype has a handful of counts. The genes are TRBV19 and TRBJ2-1, with TRBD2 identical over 10 bases. The CDR3 runs to 15 residues. Germline lookup yields CDR1 LNHDA and CDR2 SQIVND (reference sequence). Trimming removed 9 bases from V and 1 base from J; junction bases left unmatched: 6. CDR3 loop: CASSHSGRSYNEQFF. The CDR3 DNA is TGTGCCAGCTCCCATAGCGGGAGGTCCTACAATGAGCAGTTCTTC.

The J gene is TRBJ2-3, the V gene TRBV12-3 or TRBV12-4; 9 bases line up with TRBD2. The CDR3 is 14 amino acids. The ends lost 6 bases at V and 7 bases at J; junction bases unmatched: 8. In nucleotides, the CDR3 is TGTGCCAGCAGAGTGGGGACTAGCATTAATACGCAGTATTTT. Protein product: CASRVGTSINTQYF.

This clonotype has ten or more counts. V and J are TRBV6-5 and TRBJ2-7, with D perhaps TRBD1 or TRBD2 (5 bases each). The germline gives CDR1 MNHEY, CDR2 SVGAGI. V was clipped by 4 bases and J by 0 bases, with 13 bases between them. This CDR3 has 15 amino acids. The CDR3 sequence: CASSSVMGVSYEQYF. CDR3 bases: TGTGCCAGCAGTTCCGTTATGGGGGTCTCCTACGAGCAGTACTTC.

This clonotype was recorded a few times. V and J are TRBV5-6 and TRBJ1-1; D not certain. Germline-derived CDR1 and CDR2 are SGHDT and YYEEEE. V was trimmed by 0 bases and J by 1 base, leaving 10 bases between them. This CDR3 has 15 amino acids. CDR3 DNA sequence: TGTGCCAGCAGCTTGGGAGGGTATAAGAACACTGAAGCTTTCTTT. Protein sequence: CASSLGGYKNTEAFF.

This clonotype was observed a handful of times. One junction end disagrees with the germline gene, perhaps due to a read error. The chain is built from TRBV7-2 and TRBJ1-2; 7 bases agree with TRBD1. The CDR3 is 12 amino acids. Germline values: CDR1 SGHTA, CDR2 FQGNSA. The CDR3 reads CASSAPPGDRFF. The DNA for the CDR3 is TGTGCCAGCAGCGCCCCGCCCGGGGACAGATTCTTC.

CDR3 protein: CAISEAINEQFF. CDR3 DNA: TGTGCCATCAGTGAAGCGATCAATGAGCAGTTCTTC. This chain uses TRBV10-3 with TRBJ2-1; no reliable D call. The ends were cut back, 3 bases at V and 6 bases at J, with 6 bases in the middle. The CDR3 is 12 residues long. Germline CDR1 is ENHRY and CDR2 is SYGVKD.